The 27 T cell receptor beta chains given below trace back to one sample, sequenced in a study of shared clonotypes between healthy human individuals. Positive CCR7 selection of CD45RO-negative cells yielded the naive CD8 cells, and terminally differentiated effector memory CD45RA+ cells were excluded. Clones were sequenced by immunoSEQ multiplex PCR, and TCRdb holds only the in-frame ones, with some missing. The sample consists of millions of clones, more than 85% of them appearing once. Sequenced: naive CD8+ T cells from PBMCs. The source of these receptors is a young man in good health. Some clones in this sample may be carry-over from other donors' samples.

CDR3 sequence (DNA): TGTGCCAGTAGTATAGACCCTTTTACACTAGCGGGAGAGGACAATGAGCAGTTCTTC. Translated, it gives CASSIDPFTLAGEDNEQFF. This chain connects TRBV19 to TRBJ2-1; 11 bases line up with TRBD2. The CDR3 covers 19 residues. The J segment lost 5 bases and the V segment lost 0 bases, leaving 12 bases of the junction unmatched. Germline V CDR1 and CDR2: LNHDA, SQIVND (reference sequence). The full variable domain, in which reference TRBV19 and TRBJ2-1 provide the parts outside the CDR3, is DGGITQSPKYLFRKEGQNVTLSCEQNLNHDAMYWYRQDPGQGLRLIYYSQIVNDFQKGDIAEGYSVSREKKESFPLTVTSAQKNPTAFYLCASSIDPFTLAGEDNEQFFGPGTRLTVL.

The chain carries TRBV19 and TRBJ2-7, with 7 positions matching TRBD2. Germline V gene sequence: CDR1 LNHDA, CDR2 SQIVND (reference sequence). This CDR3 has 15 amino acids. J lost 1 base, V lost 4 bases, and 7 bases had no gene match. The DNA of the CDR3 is TGTGCCAGTAGTAGAGATGGGGGACTATCCTACGAGCAGTACTTC. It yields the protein CASSRDGGLSYEQYF.

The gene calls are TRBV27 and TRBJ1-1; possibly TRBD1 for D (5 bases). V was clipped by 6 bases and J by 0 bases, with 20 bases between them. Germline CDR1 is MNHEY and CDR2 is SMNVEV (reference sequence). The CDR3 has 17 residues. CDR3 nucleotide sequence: TGTGCCAGCAGGGGACTGTTCCGGGGGTCCATGAACACTGAAGCTTTCTTT. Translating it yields CASRGLFRGSMNTEAFF.

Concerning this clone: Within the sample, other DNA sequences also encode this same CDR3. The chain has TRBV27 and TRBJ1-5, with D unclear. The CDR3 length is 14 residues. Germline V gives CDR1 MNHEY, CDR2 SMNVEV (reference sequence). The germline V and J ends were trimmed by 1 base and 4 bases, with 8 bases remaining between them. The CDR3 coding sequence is TGTGCCAGCAGTTTATGGGCGGGAAATCAGCCCCAGCATTTT. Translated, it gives CASSLWAGNQPQHF.

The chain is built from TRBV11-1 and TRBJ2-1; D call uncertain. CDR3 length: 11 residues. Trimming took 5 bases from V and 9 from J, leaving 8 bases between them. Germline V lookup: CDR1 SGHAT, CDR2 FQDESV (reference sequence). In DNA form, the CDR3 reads TGTGCCAGCAGCCGCCCGGGTGAGCAGTTCTTC. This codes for CASSRPGEQFF.

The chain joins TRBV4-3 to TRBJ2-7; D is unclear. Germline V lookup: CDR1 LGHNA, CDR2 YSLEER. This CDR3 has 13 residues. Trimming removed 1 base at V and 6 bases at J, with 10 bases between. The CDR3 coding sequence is TGCGCCAGCAGCCAAGGGCCGGCAGGCGAGCAGTACTTC. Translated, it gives CASSQGPAGEQYF.

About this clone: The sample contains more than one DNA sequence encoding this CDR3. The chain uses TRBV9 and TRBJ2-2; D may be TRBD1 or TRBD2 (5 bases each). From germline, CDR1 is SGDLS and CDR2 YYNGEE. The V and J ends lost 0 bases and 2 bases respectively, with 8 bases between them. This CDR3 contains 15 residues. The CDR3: CASSVGGVNTGELFF. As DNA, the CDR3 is TGTGCCAGCAGCGTAGGAGGGGTCAACACCGGGGAGCTGTTTTTT.

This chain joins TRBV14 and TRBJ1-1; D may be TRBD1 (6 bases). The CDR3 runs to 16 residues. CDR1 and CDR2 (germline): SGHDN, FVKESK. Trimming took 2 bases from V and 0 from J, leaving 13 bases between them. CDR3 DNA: TGTGCCAGCAGCCAACCGGGGGCGCCGATGAACACTGAAGCTTTCTTT. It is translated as CASSQPGAPMNTEAFF.

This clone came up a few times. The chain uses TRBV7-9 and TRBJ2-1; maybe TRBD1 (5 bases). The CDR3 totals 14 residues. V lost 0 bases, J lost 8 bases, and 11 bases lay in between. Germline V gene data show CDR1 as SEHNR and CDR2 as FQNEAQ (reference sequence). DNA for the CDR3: TGTGCCAGCAGCTTAGCTATCAGGGAACATGAGCAGTTCTTC. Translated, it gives CASSLAIREHEQFF.

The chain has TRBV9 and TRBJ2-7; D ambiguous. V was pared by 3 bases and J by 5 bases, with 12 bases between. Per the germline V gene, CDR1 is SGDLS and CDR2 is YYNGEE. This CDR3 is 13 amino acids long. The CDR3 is CASSAGLLDEQYF. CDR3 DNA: TGTGCCAGCAGCGCCGGCCTGCTGGACGAGCAGTACTTC.

The chain's CDR3 is CASSSRLVGSADTQYF. The CDR3 DNA is TGTGCCAGCAGCTCAAGACTAGTAGGTTCGGCAGATACGCAGTATTTT. V usage is TRBV7-9 and J usage is TRBJ2-3; D perhaps matches TRBD2 (6 bases). This CDR3 has 16 residues. Germline V CDR1 and CDR2: SEHNR, FQNEAQ (reference sequence). Trimming shortened V by 4 bases and J by 4 bases, and 18 bases separated the two germline ends.

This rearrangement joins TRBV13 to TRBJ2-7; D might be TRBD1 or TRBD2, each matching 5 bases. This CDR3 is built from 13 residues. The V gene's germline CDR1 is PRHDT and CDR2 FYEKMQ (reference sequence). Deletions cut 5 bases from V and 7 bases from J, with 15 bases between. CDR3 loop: CASSHEGKPEQYF. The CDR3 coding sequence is TGTGCCAGCAGCCACGAGGGGAAGCCGGAGCAGTACTTC.

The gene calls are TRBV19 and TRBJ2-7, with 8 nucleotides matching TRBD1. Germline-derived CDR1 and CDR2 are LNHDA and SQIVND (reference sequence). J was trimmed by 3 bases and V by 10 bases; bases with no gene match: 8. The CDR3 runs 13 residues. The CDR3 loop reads CATSGQADYEQYF. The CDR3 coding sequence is TGTGCCACATCGGGACAGGCGGACTACGAGCAGTACTTC.

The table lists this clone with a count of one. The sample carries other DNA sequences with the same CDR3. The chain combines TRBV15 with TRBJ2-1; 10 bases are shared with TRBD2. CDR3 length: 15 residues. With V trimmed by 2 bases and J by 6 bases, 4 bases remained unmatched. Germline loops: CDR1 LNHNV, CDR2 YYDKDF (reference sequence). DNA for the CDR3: TGTGCCACCAGCAGACTAGCGGGAGTCGGCAATGAGCAGTTCTTC. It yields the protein CATSRLAGVGNEQFF.

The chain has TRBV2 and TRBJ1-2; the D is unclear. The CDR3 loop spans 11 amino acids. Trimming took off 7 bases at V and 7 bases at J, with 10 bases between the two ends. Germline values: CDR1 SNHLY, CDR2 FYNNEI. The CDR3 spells CASKEEGGYTF. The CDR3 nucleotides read TGTGCCAGCAAAGAAGAGGGTGGCTACACCTTC.

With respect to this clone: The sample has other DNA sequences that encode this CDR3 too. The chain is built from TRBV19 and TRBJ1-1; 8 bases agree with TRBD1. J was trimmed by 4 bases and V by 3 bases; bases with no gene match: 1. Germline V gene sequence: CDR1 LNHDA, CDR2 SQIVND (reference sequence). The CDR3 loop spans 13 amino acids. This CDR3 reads CASSIRGLTEAFF. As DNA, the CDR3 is TGTGCCAGTAGTATCAGGGGGCTCACTGAAGCTTTCTTT.

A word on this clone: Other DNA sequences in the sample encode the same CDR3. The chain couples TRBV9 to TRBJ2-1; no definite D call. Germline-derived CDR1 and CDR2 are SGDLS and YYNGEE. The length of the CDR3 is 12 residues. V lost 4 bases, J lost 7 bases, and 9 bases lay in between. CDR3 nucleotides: TGTGCCAGCAGCACCCGTGGGAATGAGCAGTTCTTC. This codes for CASSTRGNEQFF.

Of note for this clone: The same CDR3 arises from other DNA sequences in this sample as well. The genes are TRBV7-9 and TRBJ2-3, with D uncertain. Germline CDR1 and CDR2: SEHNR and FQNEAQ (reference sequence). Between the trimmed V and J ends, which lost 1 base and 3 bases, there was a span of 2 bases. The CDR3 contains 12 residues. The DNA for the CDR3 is TGTGCCAGCAGCTTAGATACAGATACGCAGTATTTT. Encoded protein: CASSLDTDTQYF.

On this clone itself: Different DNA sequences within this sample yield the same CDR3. In DNA form, the CDR3 reads TGTGCCAGCAGCTTAGTCGGGGCCGAGCAGTACTTC. Its translation: CASSLVGAEQYF. This chain links TRBV7-9 with TRBJ2-7, with D possibly being TRBD1 or TRBD2 (5 bases each). Germline CDR1 is SEHNR and CDR2 is FQNEAQ (reference sequence). There are 12 residues in the CDR3. V lost 1 base and J lost 6, with 7 bases in between.

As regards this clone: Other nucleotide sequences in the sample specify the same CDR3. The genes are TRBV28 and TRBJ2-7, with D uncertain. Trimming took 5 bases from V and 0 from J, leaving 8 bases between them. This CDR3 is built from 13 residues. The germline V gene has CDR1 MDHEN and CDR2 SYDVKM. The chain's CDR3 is CASSLGSSYEQYF. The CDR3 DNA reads TGTGCCAGCAGTCTTGGTTCCTCCTACGAGCAGTACTTC.

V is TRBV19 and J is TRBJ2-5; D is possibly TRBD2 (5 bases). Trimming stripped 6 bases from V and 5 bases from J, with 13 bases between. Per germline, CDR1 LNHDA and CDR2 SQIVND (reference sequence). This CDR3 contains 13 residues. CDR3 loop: CASSPGGAETQYF. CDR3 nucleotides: TGTGCCAGTAGCCCTGGAGGCGCGGAGACCCAGTACTTC.

CDR3 amino acids: CASSQAREGRGYMVTEAFF. As DNA, the CDR3 is TGCGCCAGCAGCCAAGCTCGGGAAGGGAGGGGTTATATGGTCACTGAAGCTTTCTTT. The chain couples TRBV4-1 to TRBJ1-1; maybe TRBD1 (5 bases). CDR3 length equals 19 residues. Germline V CDR1 and CDR2: MGHRA, YSYEKL. The V and J ends lost 1 base and 4 bases respectively, with 25 bases between them.

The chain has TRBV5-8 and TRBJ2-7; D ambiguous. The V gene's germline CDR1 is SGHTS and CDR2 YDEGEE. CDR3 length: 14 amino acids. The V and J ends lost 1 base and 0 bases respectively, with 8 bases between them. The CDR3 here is CASSLSINSYEQYF. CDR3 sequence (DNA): TGTGCCAGCAGCTTGTCCATCAACTCCTACGAGCAGTACTTC.

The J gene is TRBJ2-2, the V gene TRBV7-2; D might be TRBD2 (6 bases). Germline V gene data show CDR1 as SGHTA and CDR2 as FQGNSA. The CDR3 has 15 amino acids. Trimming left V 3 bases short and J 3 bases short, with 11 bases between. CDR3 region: CASSLRGSHTGELFF. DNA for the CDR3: TGTGCCAGCAGCTTGCGGGGATCGCACACCGGGGAGCTGTTTTTT. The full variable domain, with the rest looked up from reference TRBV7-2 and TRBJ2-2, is GAGVSQSPSNKVTEKGKDVELRCDPISGHTALYWYRQSLGQGLEFLIYFQGNSAPDKSGLPSDRFSAERTGGSVSTLTIQRTQQEDSAVYLCASSLRGSHTGELFFGEGSRLTVL.

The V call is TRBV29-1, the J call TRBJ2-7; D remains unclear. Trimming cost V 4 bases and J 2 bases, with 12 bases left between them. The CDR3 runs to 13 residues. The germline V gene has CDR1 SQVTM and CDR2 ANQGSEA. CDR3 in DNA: TGCAGCGTTGTGACCGGCCGAACCTACGAGCAGTACTTC. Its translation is CSVVTGRTYEQYF.

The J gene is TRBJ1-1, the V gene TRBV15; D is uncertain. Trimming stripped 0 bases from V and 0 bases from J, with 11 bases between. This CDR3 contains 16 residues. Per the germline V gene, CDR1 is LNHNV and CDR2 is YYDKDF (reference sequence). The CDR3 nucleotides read TGTGCCACCAGCAGAGACAAAACATTACTGAACACTGAAGCTTTCTTT. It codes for CATSRDKTLLNTEAFF.

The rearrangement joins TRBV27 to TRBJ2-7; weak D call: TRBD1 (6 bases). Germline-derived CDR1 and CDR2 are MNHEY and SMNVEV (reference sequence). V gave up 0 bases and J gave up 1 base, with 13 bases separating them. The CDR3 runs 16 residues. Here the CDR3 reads CASSLSRGGDSYEQYF. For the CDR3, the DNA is TGTGCCAGCAGTTTATCGAGAGGGGGTGATTCCTACGAGCAGTACTTC.